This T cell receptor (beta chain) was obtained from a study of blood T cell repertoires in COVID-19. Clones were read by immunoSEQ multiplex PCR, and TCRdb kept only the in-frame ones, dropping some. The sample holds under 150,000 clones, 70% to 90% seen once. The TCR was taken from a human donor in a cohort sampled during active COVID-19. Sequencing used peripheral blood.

This CDR3 reads CASSQDLGQPQHF. The CDR3 coding sequence is TGTGCCAGCAGCCAAGATCTAGGTCAGCCCCAGCATTTT. V and J are TRBV14 and TRBJ1-5; unclear D gene. CDR3 size: 13 residues. V was pared by 0 bases and J by 6 bases, with 6 bases between. Germline lookup yields CDR1 SGHDN and CDR2 FVKESK.